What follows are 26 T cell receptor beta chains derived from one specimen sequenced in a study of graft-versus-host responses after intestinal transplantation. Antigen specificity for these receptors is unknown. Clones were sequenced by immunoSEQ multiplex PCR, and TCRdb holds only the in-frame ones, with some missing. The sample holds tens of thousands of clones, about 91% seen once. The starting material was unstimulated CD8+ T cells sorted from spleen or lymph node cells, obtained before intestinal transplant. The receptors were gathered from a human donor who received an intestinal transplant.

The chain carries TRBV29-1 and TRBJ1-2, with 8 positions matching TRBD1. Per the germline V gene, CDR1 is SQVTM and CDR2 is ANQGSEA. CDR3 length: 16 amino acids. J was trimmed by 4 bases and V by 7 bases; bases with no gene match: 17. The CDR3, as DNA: TGCAGCGCCTATGGGGACAGGCTTAAAGCTCCCTATGGCTACACCTTC. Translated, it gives CSAYGDRLKAPYGYTF. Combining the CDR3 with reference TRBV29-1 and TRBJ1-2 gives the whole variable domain SAVISQKPSRDICQRGTSLTIQCQVDSQVTMMFWYRQQPGQSLTLIATANQGSEATYESGFVIDKFPISRPNLTFSTLTVSNMSPEDSSIYLCSAYGDRLKAPYGYTFGSGTRLTVV.

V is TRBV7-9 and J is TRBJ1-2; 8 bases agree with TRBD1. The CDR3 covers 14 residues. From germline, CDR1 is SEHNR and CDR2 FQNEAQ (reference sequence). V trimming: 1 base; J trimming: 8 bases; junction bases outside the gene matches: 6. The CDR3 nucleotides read TGTGCCAGCAGCTTAGTTGTTCCAGGGGGCGGCTACACCTTC. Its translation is CASSLVVPGGGYTF. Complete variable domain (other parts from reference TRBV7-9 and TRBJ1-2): DTGVSQNPRHKITKRGQNVTFRCDPISEHNRLYWYRQTLGQGPEFLTYFQNEAQLEKSRLLSDRFSAERPKGSFSTLEIQRTEQGDSAMYLCASSLVVPGGGYTFGSGTRLTVV.

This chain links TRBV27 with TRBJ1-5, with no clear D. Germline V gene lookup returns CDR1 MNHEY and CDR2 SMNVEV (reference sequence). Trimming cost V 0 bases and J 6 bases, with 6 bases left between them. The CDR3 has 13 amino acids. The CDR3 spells CASSLSEGQPQHF. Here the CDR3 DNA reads TGTGCCAGCAGTTTATCGGAGGGTCAGCCCCAGCATTTT.

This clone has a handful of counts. DNA of the CDR3: TGTGCCTGGTACAGGGGGCTGAGTGGCTACACCTTC. Translated: CAWYRGLSGYTF. The J gene is TRBJ1-2, the V gene TRBV30, with 9 bases lining up with TRBD1. Germline CDR1 and CDR2: GTSNPN and SVGIG (reference sequence). The CDR3 has 12 amino acids. After removal of 5 bases from V and 7 bases from J, the junction contained 5 bases not matched to a gene.

The CDR3 DNA reads as TGCGCCAGCAGCACGAACTGGAACGTCGTTTCTGAGCGGGAGTCGATAGATACGCAGTATTTT. Its translation: CASSTNWNVVSERESIDTQYF. The V gene is TRBV5-1, the J gene TRBJ2-3; 8 bases align to TRBD2. This CDR3 comprises 21 residues. The V gene's germline CDR1 is SGHRS and CDR2 YFSETQ. Losses at the gene ends were 4 bases for V and 5 bases for J; bases not matched to a gene: 27.

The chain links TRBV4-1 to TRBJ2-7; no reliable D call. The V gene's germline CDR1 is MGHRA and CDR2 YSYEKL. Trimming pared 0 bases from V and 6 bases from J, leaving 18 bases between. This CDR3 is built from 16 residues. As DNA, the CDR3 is TGCGCCAGCAGCCAAGATGTTGGCAGGCCATCGCGCGAGCAGTACTTC. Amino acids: CASSQDVGRPSREQYF.

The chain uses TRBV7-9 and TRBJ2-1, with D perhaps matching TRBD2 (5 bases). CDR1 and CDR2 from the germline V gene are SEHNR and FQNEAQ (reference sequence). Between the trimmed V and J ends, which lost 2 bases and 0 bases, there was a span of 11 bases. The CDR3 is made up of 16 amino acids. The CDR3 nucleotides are TGTGCCAGCAGCTTAAAAGACGGGATCTCCTACAATGAGCAGTTCTTC. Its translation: CASSLKDGISYNEQFF.

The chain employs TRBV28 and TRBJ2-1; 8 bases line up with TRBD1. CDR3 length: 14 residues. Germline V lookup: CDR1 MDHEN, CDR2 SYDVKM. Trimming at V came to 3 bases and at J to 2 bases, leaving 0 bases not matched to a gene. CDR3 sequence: CASSLGQAYNEQFF. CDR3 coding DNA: TGTGCCAGCAGTTTGGGACAGGCCTACAATGAGCAGTTCTTC.

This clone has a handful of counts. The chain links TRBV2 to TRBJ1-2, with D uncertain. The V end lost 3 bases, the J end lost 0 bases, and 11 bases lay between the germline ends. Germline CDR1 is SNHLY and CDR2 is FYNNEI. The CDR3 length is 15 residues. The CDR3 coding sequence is TGTGCCAGCAGTGATAATCTGAGAGCTAACTATGGCTACACCTTC. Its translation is CASSDNLRANYGYTF.

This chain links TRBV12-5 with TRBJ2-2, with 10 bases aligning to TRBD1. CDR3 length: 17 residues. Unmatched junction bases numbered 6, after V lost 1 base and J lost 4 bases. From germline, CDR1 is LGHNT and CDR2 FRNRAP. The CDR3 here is CASGLADRGPLTGELFF. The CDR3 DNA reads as TGTGCTAGTGGTTTGGCAGACAGGGGGCCCCTCACCGGGGAGCTGTTTTTT. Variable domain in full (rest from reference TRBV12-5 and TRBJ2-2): DARVTQTPRHKVTEMGQEVTMRCQPILGHNTVFWYRQTMMQGLELLAYFRNRAPLDDSGMPKDRFSAEMPDATLATLKIQPSEPRDSAVYFCASGLADRGPLTGELFFGEGSRLTVL.

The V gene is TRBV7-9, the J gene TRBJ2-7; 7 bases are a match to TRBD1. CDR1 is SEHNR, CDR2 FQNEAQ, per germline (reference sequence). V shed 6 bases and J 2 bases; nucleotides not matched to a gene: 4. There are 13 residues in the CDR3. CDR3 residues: CASSWTGTYEQYF. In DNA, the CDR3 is TGTGCCAGCAGTTGGACAGGTACCTACGAGCAGTACTTC.

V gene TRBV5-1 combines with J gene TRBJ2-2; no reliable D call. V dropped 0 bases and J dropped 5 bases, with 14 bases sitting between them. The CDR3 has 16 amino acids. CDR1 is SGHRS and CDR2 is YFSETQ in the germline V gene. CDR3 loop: CASSLDPDILTGELFF. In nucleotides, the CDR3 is TGCGCCAGCAGCTTGGATCCAGATATCTTAACCGGGGAGCTGTTTTTT.

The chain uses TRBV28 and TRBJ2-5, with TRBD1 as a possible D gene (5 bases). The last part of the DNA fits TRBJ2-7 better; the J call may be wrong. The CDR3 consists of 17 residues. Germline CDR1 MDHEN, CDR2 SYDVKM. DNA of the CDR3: TGTGCCAGCAGTTTTTCGGTAAGGGGCCTGCCAGTCTACGAGCAGTACTTC. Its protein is CASSFSVRGLPVYEQYF.

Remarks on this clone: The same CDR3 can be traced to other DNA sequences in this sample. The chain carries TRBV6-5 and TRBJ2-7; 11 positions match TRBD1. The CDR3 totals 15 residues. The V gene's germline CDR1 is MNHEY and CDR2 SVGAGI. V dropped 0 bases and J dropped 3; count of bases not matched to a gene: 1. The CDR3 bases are TGTGCCAGCAGTTACTCTGGGACAGGGGGCTACGAGCAGTACTTC. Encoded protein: CASSYSGTGGYEQYF.

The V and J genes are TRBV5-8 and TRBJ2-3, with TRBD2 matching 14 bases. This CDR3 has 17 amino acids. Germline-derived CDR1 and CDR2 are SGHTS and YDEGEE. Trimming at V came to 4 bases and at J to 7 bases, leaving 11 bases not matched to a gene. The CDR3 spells CASSATSGGAGRHTQYF. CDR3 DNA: TGTGCCAGCAGCGCGACTAGCGGGGGGGCCGGTAGACATACGCAGTATTTT.

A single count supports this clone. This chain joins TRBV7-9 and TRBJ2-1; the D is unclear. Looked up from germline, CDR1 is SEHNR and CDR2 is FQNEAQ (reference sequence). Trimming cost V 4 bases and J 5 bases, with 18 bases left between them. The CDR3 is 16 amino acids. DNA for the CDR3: TGTGCCAGCAGCTCCCGTGGAGCGATAAAAGACAATGAGCAGTTCTTC. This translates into CASSSRGAIKDNEQFF.

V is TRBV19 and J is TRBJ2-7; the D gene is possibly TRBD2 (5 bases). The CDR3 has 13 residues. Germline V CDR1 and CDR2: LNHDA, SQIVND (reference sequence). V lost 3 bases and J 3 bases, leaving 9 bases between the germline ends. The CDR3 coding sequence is TGTGCCAGTAGTATCGGCGGGTTCTACGAGCAGTACTTC. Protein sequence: CASSIGGFYEQYF.

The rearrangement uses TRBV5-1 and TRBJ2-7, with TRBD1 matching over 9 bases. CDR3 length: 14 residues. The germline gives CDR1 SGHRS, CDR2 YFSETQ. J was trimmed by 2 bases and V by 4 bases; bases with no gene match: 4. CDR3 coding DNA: TGCGCCAGCAGCACATGGGACAGGGCCTACGAGCAGTACTTC. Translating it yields CASSTWDRAYEQYF.

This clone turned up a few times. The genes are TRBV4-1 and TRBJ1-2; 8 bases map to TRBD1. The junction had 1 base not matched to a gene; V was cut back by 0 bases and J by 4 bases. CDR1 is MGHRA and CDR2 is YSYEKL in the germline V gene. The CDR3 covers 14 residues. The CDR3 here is CASSQDTGGYGYTF. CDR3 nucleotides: TGCGCCAGCAGCCAAGACACAGGGGGCTATGGCTACACCTTC.

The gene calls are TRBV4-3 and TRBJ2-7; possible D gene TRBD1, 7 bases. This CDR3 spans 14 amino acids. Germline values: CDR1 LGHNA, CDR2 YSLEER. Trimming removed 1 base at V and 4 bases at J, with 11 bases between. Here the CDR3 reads CASSQAPGGYEQYF. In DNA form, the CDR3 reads TGCGCCAGCAGCCAAGCTCCAGGGGGGTACGAGCAGTACTTC.

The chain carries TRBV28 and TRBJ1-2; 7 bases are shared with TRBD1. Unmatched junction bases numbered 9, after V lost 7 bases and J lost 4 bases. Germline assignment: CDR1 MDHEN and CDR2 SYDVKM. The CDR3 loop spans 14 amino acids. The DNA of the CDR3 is TGTGCCAGCAAACATAACGACAGGGTCTATGGCTACACCTTC. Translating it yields CASKHNDRVYGYTF.

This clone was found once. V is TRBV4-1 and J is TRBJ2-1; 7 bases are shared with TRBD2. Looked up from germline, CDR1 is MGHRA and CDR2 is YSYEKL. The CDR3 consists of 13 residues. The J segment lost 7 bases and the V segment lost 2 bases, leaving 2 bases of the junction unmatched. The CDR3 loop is CASSQPSGNEQFF. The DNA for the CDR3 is TGCGCCAGCAGCCAACCTAGCGGAAATGAGCAGTTCTTC.

The CDR3 sequence: CAIIVEGEKLFF. Here the CDR3 DNA reads TGTGCTATTATTGTAGAGGGTGAAAAACTGTTTTTT. This rearrangement joins TRBV7-6 to TRBJ1-4, with D uncertain. Germline CDR1 SGHVS, CDR2 FNYEAQ. This CDR3 region has 12 residues.

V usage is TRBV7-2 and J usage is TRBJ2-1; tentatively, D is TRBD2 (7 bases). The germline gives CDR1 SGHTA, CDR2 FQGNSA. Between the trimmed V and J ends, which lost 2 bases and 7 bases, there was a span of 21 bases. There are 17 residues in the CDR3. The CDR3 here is CASSLYGGGQGVNEQFF. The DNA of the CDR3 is TGTGCCAGCAGCTTATATGGGGGGGGGCAGGGAGTGAATGAGCAGTTCTTC. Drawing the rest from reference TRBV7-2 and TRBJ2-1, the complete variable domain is GAGVSQSPSNKVTEKGKDVELRCDPISGHTALYWYRQSLGQGLEFLIYFQGNSAPDKSGLPSDRFSAERTGGSVSTLTIQRTQQEDSAVYLCASSLYGGGQGVNEQFFGPGTRLTVL.

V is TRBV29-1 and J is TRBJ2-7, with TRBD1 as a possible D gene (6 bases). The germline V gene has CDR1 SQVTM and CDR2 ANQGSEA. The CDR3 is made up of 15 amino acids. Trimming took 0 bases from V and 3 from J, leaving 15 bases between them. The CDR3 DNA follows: TGCAGCGTTGAAGATCGCAGGGGCCCACTCTACGAGCAGTACTTC. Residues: CSVEDRRGPLYEQYF.

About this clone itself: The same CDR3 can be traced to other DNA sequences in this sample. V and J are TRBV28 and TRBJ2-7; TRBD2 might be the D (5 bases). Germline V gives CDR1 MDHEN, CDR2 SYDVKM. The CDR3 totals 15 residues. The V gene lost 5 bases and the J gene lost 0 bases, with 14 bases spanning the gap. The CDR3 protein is CASSPRTGSSYEQYF. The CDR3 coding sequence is TGTGCCAGCAGTCCTCGGACGGGGAGCTCCTACGAGCAGTACTTC.